This entry is about one TCR beta chain. The PCR contained 60 Vbeta and 13 Jbeta primers. This table comes from immunoSEQ multiplex PCR, and its TCRdb copy is limited to in-frame clones, with some not included. The sample records roughly 200,000 clones, roughly 85% being singletons. These data are taken from a study of cytomegalovirus exposure and HLA in healthy donors. Sequencing was carried out using PBMCs. The clonotype originates from a woman aged 45-65 years in good health and CMV-seronegative.

The chain's CDR3 is CASSPGQLNQPQHF. The CDR3, as DNA: TGTGCCAGCTCACCTGGACAACTCAATCAGCCCCAGCATTTT. V gene TRBV18 combines with J gene TRBJ1-5; D might be TRBD1 (5 bases). The CDR3 is made up of 14 amino acids. Germline V lookup: CDR1 KGHSH, CDR2 LQKENI. V was pared by 3 bases and J by 3 bases, with 9 bases between.